This entry features one TCR beta chain sequence. This clonotype was counted between two and nine times. Its antigen remains undetermined. No much larger clone exists at a distance of one base, and base qualities are not known. This record belongs to a study of T-cell memory formation after mild COVID-19 (dated by TCRdb to about 2021). Study-level background: TCR sequence clusters from the two donors were largely donor specific. Longitudinal TCRalpha and TCRbeta repertoire sequencing tracked T-cell clones expanding and contracting after mild COVID-19 in a couple of donors. Two young, previously healthy adult volunteers, one female and one male, were included in the cohort.

The sequencer was an Illumina NovaSeq 6000. TCRalpha and TCRbeta cDNA libraries were built by 5'RACE with constant-segment primers, adding sample barcodes and unique molecular identifiers. RNA was extracted from every sample with Trizol reagent. Library amplification was performed in two PCR steps, and a second sample barcode and Illumina TruSeq adapters were introduced in the second step. Sequencing of the libraries was done on an Illumina NovaSeq, producing 2 x 150 bp paired-end reads. Per the authors' processing: Demultiplexing of reads and collapsing into UMI-guided consensus sequences were performed with migec v1.2.7. Using mixcr v2.1.11, UMI consensuses were aligned to TRA and TRB V and J templates and then assembled into clonotypes. Clonotypes were classified as expanded or contracted when called significant by both edgeR and NoisET, with noise models trained on biological replicates. For edgeR calls, the thresholds were a false discovery rate-adjusted p below 0.01 and a log2 fold-change of 1. As an exploratory analysis of dynamics, max-normalized trajectories of the 1000 most abundant clonotypes were examined with PCA combined with hierarchical clustering. Separately sequenced CD4+ and CD8+ repertoires were used to assign the CD4 or CD8 phenotype of responding clones. The public sequencing data were trimmed at Q25 with fastp and processed into clonotypes with MiXCR by TCRdb, which kept only in-frame beta chains. Each record represents a unique CDR3 protein, reported with the most common genes and DNA among its rows. The V and J calls follow TCRdb's processing rather than the paper's. The sample includes roughly 250,000 distinct CDR3 sequences, with around 15% observed a single time. The top ten clonotypes cover roughly 3.6% of the sample.

From the cysteine through the phenylalanine, the CDR3 covers 14 amino acids. The CDR3 DNA has 42 bases and is translated from base 1. V loses 6 bases at its end and J loses 4 bases; junction bases beyond the gene matches: 9. Based on the germline V gene (reference sequence), the CDR1 and CDR2 sequences are DFQATT and SNEGSKA. Overall study outcomes, separate from this receptor: The study covered only a couple of mild cases, and larger cohorts including severe cases with pre-infection samples were considered necessary. Contracting CD4+ clones were located mainly in the CM and EM memory subsets, whereas CD8+ clones were found to be enriched in EMRA. Clones contracting from day 15 to 85 had balanced CD4/CD8 phenotypes, while a second wave expanding from day 15 to 37 was biased towards CD4+. Whether the second-wave clones peaking on day 37 were SARS-CoV-2 specific was not confirmed. Some responding clones were detected in pre-infection memory, suggesting pre-existing cross-reactive memory T cells joined the SARS-CoV-2 response.

Ficoll-Paque density gradient centrifugation was used to isolate PBMCs. The receptor was isolated from a man younger than 30 who had mild COVID-19 (a few samples of this study predate the infection). The sample titles of this study are shuffled in the database, so cell type and time point are left out; the donor was told from shared clones. Specimen: PBMCs or a T cell subset sorted from them (not recorded which). Here the chain combines TRBV20-1 and TRBJ2-7; the junction holds 10 bases that match TRBD1. For the CDR3, the sequence is CSARDRTGGYEQYF. The nucleotide sequence reads TGCAGTGCCCGAGACCGGACAGGGGGTTACGAGCAGTACTTC.